What follows are 10 T cell receptor beta chains derived from one specimen sequenced in a study of cytomegalovirus exposure and HLA in healthy donors. PCR involved 60 Vbeta and 13 Jbeta primers. Sequenced by immunoSEQ multiplex PCR; TCRdb stores in-frame clones only, minus some. The data show some 150,000 clones, 70% to 85% seen once. The sample comprised PBMCs. These receptors all stem from a human donor in good health.

The CDR3 here is CASSRQGSTGELFF. The CDR3 bases are TGTGCCAGCAGTCGACAGGGCAGCACCGGGGAGCTGTTTTTT. The gene calls are TRBV7-3 and TRBJ2-2; TRBD1 aligns across 7 bases. Germline V gene sequence: CDR1 SGHTA, CDR2 FQGTGA. CDR3 size: 14 residues. The junction had 5 bases not matched to a gene; V was cut back by 6 bases and J by 4 bases.

The chain couples TRBV27 to TRBJ2-3, with 9 bases that match TRBD1. V lost 4 bases, J lost 2 bases, and 16 bases stayed unmatched. The CDR3 consists of 19 residues. Germline V CDR1 and CDR2: MNHEY, SMNVEV (reference sequence). DNA for the CDR3: TGTGCCAGCAGTTCCCGGGACAGGGCCCGCCGGGTGCCCACAGATACGCAGTATTTT. Translated: CASSSRDRARRVPTDTQYF.

The chain is built from TRBV6-5 and TRBJ2-5, with a tentative D call TRBD2 (6 bases). The J call may not be correct, given that the DNA end is closer to TRBJ2-7. The CDR3 totals 14 residues. The germline gives CDR1 MNHEY, CDR2 SVGAGI. CDR3 protein: CASSGEVGSYEQYF. For the CDR3, the DNA is TGTGCCAGCAGCGGGGAGGTCGGCAGCTACGAGCAGTACTTC.

The chain carries TRBV29-1 and TRBJ1-1, with unresolved D. The CDR3 covers 14 residues. Germline CDR1 is SQVTM and CDR2 is ANQGSEA. The V and J ends lost 8 bases and 0 bases respectively, with 16 bases between them. DNA for the CDR3: TGCAGCACCAAAGTCGCGGGAGTGAACACTGAAGCTTTCTTT. Translation: CSTKVAGVNTEAFF.

The chain has TRBV27 and TRBJ2-7; a weak D match, TRBD1 (6 bases). Germline V CDR1 and CDR2: MNHEY, SMNVEV (reference sequence). This CDR3 region has 14 residues. V lost 6 bases, J lost 2 bases, and 14 bases lay in between. CDR3 DNA sequence: TGTGCCAGCAGAACACAGGGTATGGCCTACGAGCAGTACTTC. Amino acids: CASRTQGMAYEQYF.

V is TRBV7-2 and J is TRBJ1-5; a possible D gene is TRBD1 (6 bases). The CDR3 sequence is 15 residues long. Trimming cost V 5 bases and J 4 bases, with 15 bases left between them. The V gene's germline CDR1 is SGHTA and CDR2 FQGNSA. CDR3 loop: CASSPESQGNQPQHF. The CDR3 region has the DNA TGTGCCAGCAGCCCGGAATCCCAGGGGAATCAGCCCCAGCATTTT.

This clone occurred a few times. This chain connects TRBV2 to TRBJ1-1; 8 bases map to TRBD1. V shed 0 bases and J 11 bases; nucleotides not matched to a gene: 11. The V gene's germline CDR1 is SNHLY and CDR2 FYNNEI. The CDR3 spans 15 residues. DNA for the CDR3: TGTGCCAGCAGTGAAGCGCTTGGCAGGGGGCGTGGCGCTTTCTTT. Amino acid sequence: CASSEALGRGRGAFF.

The rearrangement uses TRBV5-6 and TRBJ2-3, with a possible D match to TRBD2 (5 bases). CDR1 and CDR2 (germline): SGHDT, YYEEEE. V lost 4 bases and J lost 8, with 11 bases in between. CDR3 length: 12 amino acids. For the CDR3, the DNA is TGTGCCAGCAGCGGCGGGTTGCGTACGCAGTATTTT. Protein sequence: CASSGGLRTQYF.

The chain couples TRBV7-6 to TRBJ2-3, with 9 positions matching TRBD1. CDR1 and CDR2 (germline): SGHVS, FNYEAQ. V lost 6 bases and J lost 6; bases outside the gene matches: 10. The CDR3 loop spans 15 amino acids. This chain's CDR3 is CASRLTGGRWDTQYF. CDR3 coding DNA: TGTGCCAGCAGATTGACAGGGGGTCGATGGGATACGCAGTATTTT.

The V call is TRBV6-5, the J call TRBJ1-2, with D maybe TRBD1 (5 bases). This CDR3 comprises 15 residues. Looked up from germline, CDR1 is MNHEY and CDR2 is SVGAGI. V gave up 5 bases and J gave up 1 base, with 14 bases separating them. The CDR3 here is CASSRLGGSNYGYTF. The DNA of the CDR3 is TGTGCCAGCAGTCGCCTTGGGGGGAGTAACTATGGCTACACCTTC.